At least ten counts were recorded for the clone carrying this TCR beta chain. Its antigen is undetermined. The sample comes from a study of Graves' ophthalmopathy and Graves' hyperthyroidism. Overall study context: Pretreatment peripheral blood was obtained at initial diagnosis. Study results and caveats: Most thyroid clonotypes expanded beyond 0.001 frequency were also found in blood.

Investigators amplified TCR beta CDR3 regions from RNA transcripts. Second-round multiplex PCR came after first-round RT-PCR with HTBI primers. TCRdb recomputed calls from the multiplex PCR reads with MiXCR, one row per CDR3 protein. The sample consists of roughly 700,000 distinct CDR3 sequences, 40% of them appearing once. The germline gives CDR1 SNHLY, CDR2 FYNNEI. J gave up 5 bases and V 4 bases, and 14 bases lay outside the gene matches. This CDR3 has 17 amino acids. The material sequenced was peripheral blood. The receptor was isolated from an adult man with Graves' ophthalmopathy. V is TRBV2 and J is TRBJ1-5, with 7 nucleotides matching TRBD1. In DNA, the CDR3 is TGTGCCAGCAGTGCTAGGGACAGTGATTACTCTCATCAGCCCCAGCATTTT. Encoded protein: CASSARDSDYSHQPQHF.